This TCR beta chain was captured in a study of shared clonotypes between healthy human individuals. Across the study: Donor composition was a couple of women and a few men, aged 18 to 49.

Some clones are missing from TCRdb's copy, which holds only in-frame ones; the method was immunoSEQ multiplex PCR. Found here are about 2.1 million clones, 93% of them singletons; the top ten hold around 1.7%. The naive CD8 population came from CD45RO-negative cells selected for CCR7, without terminally differentiated effector memory CD45RA+ cells. Each sample came from a Caucasian adult donor living in Nashville, Tennessee. Germline V gene data show CDR1 as SGDLS and CDR2 as YYNGEE. Trimming shortened V by 0 bases and J by 2 bases, and 12 bases separated the two germline ends. This CDR3 spans 16 amino acids.

This TCR derives from a man in his late teens or twenties in good health. Some clones in this sample may be carry-over from other donors' samples. This chain links TRBV9 with TRBJ2-1; D unclear. The sequencing input was naive CD8+ T cells from PBMCs. The CDR3 loop is CASSVGLISPYNEQFF. Here the CDR3 DNA reads TGTGCCAGCAGCGTAGGCCTTATATCCCCCTACAATGAGCAGTTCTTC.